Shown below are 24 T cell receptor beta chains from a single sample sequenced in a study of glioma-infiltrating T cells. The iRepertoire nested amplicon-rescue multiplex PCR amplified TCR alpha and beta CDR3s from RNA. TCRdb independently ran MiXCR on the multiplex PCR reads; one entry per CDR3 protein. The profile covers about 110,000 distinct CDR3 sequences, with less than 30% appearing a single time and about a third taken by the ten largest. Sequencing was carried out using glioma tissue, nonneoplastic brain tissue, or PBMCs (not recorded which). These receptors were collected from a human donor with low-grade glioma or glioblastoma, undergoing nonglioma brain surgery, or in good health (not recorded which).

There are many counts of this clonotype. CDR3 in amino acids: CASSLSPTSGTNEQFF. As DNA, the CDR3 is TGCGCCAGCAGCTTGTCACCTACTAGCGGGACAAATGAGCAGTTCTTC. The V and J genes are TRBV5-1 and TRBJ2-1; 10 bases are a match to TRBD2. This CDR3 comprises 16 residues. V lost 1 base to trimming and J lost 7 bases; unmatched junction nucleotides: 8. Germline V gene sequence: CDR1 SGHRS, CDR2 YFSETQ.

Ten or more counts support this clonotype. V is TRBV7-2 and J is TRBJ2-3, with unresolved D. The CDR3 sequence is 12 residues long. Trimming took off 5 bases at V and 3 bases at J, with 6 bases between the two ends. Germline V gene lookup returns CDR1 SGHTA and CDR2 FQGNSA. The CDR3 DNA reads as TGTGCCAGCAGCCCCGCGACAGATACGCAGTATTTT. Its translation: CASSPATDTQYF.

This chain uses TRBV10-3 with TRBJ2-1; 7 nucleotides agree with TRBD1. CDR3 length: 16 residues. J gave up 2 bases and V 0 bases, and 4 bases lay outside the gene matches. Germline V gene lookup returns CDR1 ENHRY and CDR2 SYGVKD. The CDR3 is CAISESSRGTYNEQFF. The CDR3 DNA reads as TGTGCCATCAGTGAGTCGAGCAGGGGGACCTACAATGAGCAGTTCTTC.

This clonotype has at least ten counts. The chain recombines TRBV11-1 with TRBJ2-1; 9 bases match TRBD1. CDR3 length: 13 residues. CDR1 and CDR2 from the germline V gene are SGHAT and FQDESV (reference sequence). The V and J ends lost 5 bases and 5 bases, in that order; junction bases with no gene match: 1. Here the CDR3 reads CASSRDRDNEQFF. The CDR3 coding sequence is TGTGCCAGCAGCCGGGACAGGGACAATGAGCAGTTCTTC.

J is TRBJ2-7 and V is TRBV9, with 7 bases that match TRBD2. V lost 3 bases to trimming and J lost 7 bases; unmatched junction nucleotides: 13. Germline-derived CDR1 and CDR2 are SGDLS and YYNGEE. This CDR3 comprises 15 residues. The CDR3 sequence is CASSGRGDLLREQYF. The DNA for the CDR3 is TGTGCCAGCAGCGGCCGGGGGGACCTCTTAAGGGAGCAGTACTTC.

This clonotype was seen repeatedly, ten times or more. The chain combines TRBV5-1 with TRBJ2-3; D unresolved. The CDR3 extends over 12 amino acids. Germline CDR1 reads SGHRS; CDR2 reads YFSETQ. V gave up 4 bases and J gave up 3 bases, with 6 bases separating them. The DNA for the CDR3 is TGCGCCAGCAGCCGTGAAACAGATACGCAGTATTTT. It translates to CASSRETDTQYF.

This clonotype has at least ten counts. The chain uses TRBV7-2 and TRBJ2-7, with no clear D. The CDR3 consists of 14 residues. In germline, CDR1 is SGHTA, CDR2 FQGNSA. V was cut by 7 bases and J by 4 bases, with 17 bases left in between. The CDR3 coding sequence is TGTGCCAGCACGCTAAAGGATGGGGTATACGAGCAGTACTTC. This codes for CASTLKDGVYEQYF.

This clonotype was recorded at least ten times. The J gene is TRBJ1-1, the V gene TRBV5-4, with a tentative D call TRBD1 (6 bases). Germline V gene lookup returns CDR1 SGHNT and CDR2 YYREEE (reference sequence). The CDR3 runs to 11 residues. Trimming took off 6 bases at V and 8 bases at J, with 11 bases between the two ends. The CDR3 DNA is TGTGCCAGCAATCAGGGGCTCGAAGCTTTCTTT. It specifies CASNQGLEAFF.

This clonotype was picked up many times. The chain is built from TRBV6-1 and TRBJ1-1, with D possibly being TRBD1 (5 bases). Trimming stripped 6 bases from V and 5 bases from J, with 10 bases between. Germline-derived CDR1 and CDR2 are MNHNS and SASEGT. The CDR3 runs 12 residues. CDR3 in amino acids: CASSHGGTEAFF. The CDR3 bases are TGTGCCAGCAGCCACGGGGGAACTGAAGCTTTCTTT.

The V and J genes are TRBV29-1 and TRBJ1-1, with D unresolved. Germline values: CDR1 SQVTM, CDR2 ANQGSEA. Trimming removed 3 bases from V and 0 bases from J, with 5 bases in between. This CDR3 contains 12 residues. CDR3 nucleotides: TGCAGCGTTGATCGGGTGAACACTGAAGCTTTCTTT. This gives the protein CSVDRVNTEAFF. Complete variable domain (other parts from reference TRBV29-1 and TRBJ1-1): SAVISQKPSRDICQRGTSLTIQCQVDSQVTMMFWYRQQPGQSLTLIATANQGSEATYESGFVIDKFPISRPNLTFSTLTVSNMSPEDSSIYLCSVDRVNTEAFFGQGTRLTVV.

With respect to this clonotype: This may be a read error, as it is one base from a much larger clone. The rearrangement uses TRBV7-9 and TRBJ1-5; D call uncertain. This CDR3 has 13 amino acids. Per the germline V gene, CDR1 is SEHNR and CDR2 is FQNEAQ (reference sequence). As DNA, the CDR3 is TGTGCCAGCAGCCCCCACGGCAATCAGTCCCAGCATTTT. Its protein product is CASSPHGNQSQHF.

This clonotype was seen many times. The J gene is TRBJ1-1, the V gene TRBV20-1, with D possibly TRBD1 on 6 matching bases. V lost 0 bases, J lost 0 bases, and 17 bases lay in between. This CDR3 comprises 17 residues. Germline CDR1 reads DFQATT; CDR2 reads SNEGSKA (reference sequence). The DNA of the CDR3 is TGCAGTGCTAGAGATACGCACAGGGCAGGAATGAACACTGAAGCTTTCTTT. This encodes CSARDTHRAGMNTEAFF.

This clonotype was recorded many times. The rearrangement links TRBV6-1 to TRBJ1-5, with a tentative D call TRBD1 (5 bases). Trimming removed 5 bases from V and 8 bases from J, with 22 bases in between. Per germline, CDR1 MNHNS and CDR2 SASEGT. The CDR3 is 16 residues long. As DNA, the CDR3 is TGTGCCAGCAGTTCTTCCGTGGCAGCAGCCAGGGAGCCCCAGCATTTT. Protein: CASSSSVAAAREPQHF.

Note on this clonotype: This may be a read error, as it is one base from a much larger clone. The chain has TRBV2 and TRBJ2-1; D perhaps matches TRBD2 (6 bases). CDR1 and CDR2 from the germline V gene are SNHLY and FYNNEI. The CDR3 consists of 11 residues. Trimming left V 7 bases short and J 10 bases short, with 11 bases between. The CDR3 protein is CASTGDDEQFF. The CDR3 DNA reads as TGTGCCAGCACGGGGGACGACGAGCAGTTCTTC. Complete variable domain (other parts from reference TRBV2 and TRBJ2-1): EPEVTQTPSHQVTQMGQEVILRCVPISNHLYFYWYRQILGQKVEFLVSFYNNEISEKSEIFDDQFSVERPDGSNFTLKIRSTKLEDSAMYFCASTGDDEQFFGPGTRLTVL.

In the case of this clonotype: One base away lies a much larger clone, so this may be a sequencing read error. The chain employs TRBV5-1 and TRBJ2-7, with 10 bases identical to TRBD1. Germline V gene lookup returns CDR1 SGHRS and CDR2 YFSETQ. The CDR3 totals 16 residues. In DNA form, the CDR3 reads TGCGCCAGCAACAATTTCATCCGGGACAGGGGCTACGGGCAGTACTTC. Translating gives CASNNFIRDRGYGQYF.

This clonotype was counted at least ten times. The chain uses TRBV19 and TRBJ2-3; D is perhaps TRBD2 (6 bases). Germline V gene data show CDR1 as LNHDA and CDR2 as SQIVND (reference sequence). Trimming took 3 bases from V and 5 from J, leaving 9 bases between them. The CDR3 has 13 residues. CDR3 DNA sequence: TGTGCCAGTAGTATGGCGGGATTAGATACGCAGTATTTT. It codes for CASSMAGLDTQYF. Filled out from reference TRBV19 and TRBJ2-3, the complete variable domain reads DGGITQSPKYLFRKEGQNVTLSCEQNLNHDAMYWYRQDPGQGLRLIYYSQIVNDFQKGDIAEGYSVSREKKESFPLTVTSAQKNPTAFYLCASSMAGLDTQYFGPGTRLTVL.

The chain joins TRBV29-1 to TRBJ2-3; 12 bases fit TRBD1. Germline trimming cut 6 bases from V and 4 bases from J; bases unmatched to any gene: 8. This CDR3 is built from 15 residues. The germline CDR1 and CDR2 sequences are SQVTM and ANQGSEA. The CDR3 DNA reads TGCAGCGTCACCCCCGGGACAGGGGGCTCAGATACGCAGTATTTT. Translated, it gives CSVTPGTGGSDTQYF.

This clonotype was recorded at least ten times. The chain couples TRBV29-1 to TRBJ1-1; D not certain. Germline CDR1 reads SQVTM; CDR2 reads ANQGSEA. V gave up 4 bases and J gave up 5 bases, with 11 bases separating them. The CDR3 is 12 amino acids. The CDR3 DNA sequence: TGCAGCGTTGTAGAATCCCATACTGAAGCTTTCTTT. This encodes CSVVESHTEAFF. Using reference TRBV29-1 and TRBJ1-1 for the parts outside the CDR3, the full variable domain is SAVISQKPSRDICQRGTSLTIQCQVDSQVTMMFWYRQQPGQSLTLIATANQGSEATYESGFVIDKFPISRPNLTFSTLTVSNMSPEDSSIYLCSVVESHTEAFFGQGTRLTVV.

This clonotype was recorded many times. This chain uses TRBV7-3 with TRBJ2-5, with unresolved D. The CDR3 covers 12 residues. V was clipped by 5 bases and J by 10 bases, with 14 bases between them. The germline CDR1 and CDR2 sequences are SGHTA and FQGTGA. CDR3 sequence (DNA): TGTGCCAGCAGCCCCTCTCAAGGGATCCAGTACTTC. It is translated as CASSPSQGIQYF. The entire variable domain, with the rest obtained from reference TRBV7-3 and TRBJ2-5, is as follows: GAGVSQTPSNKVTEKGKYVELRCDPISGHTALYWYRQSLGQGPEFLIYFQGTGAADDSGLPNDRFFAVRPEGSVSTLKIQRTERGDSAVYLCASSPSQGIQYFGPGTRLLVL.

This clonotype was recorded many times. The chain couples TRBV11-2 to TRBJ1-5; 7 bases align to TRBD1. J lost 5 bases, V lost 4 bases, and 8 bases had no gene match. The CDR3 runs to 15 residues. Germline V gives CDR1 SGHAT, CDR2 FQNNGV. The CDR3 is CASSSTDRRDQPQHF. The CDR3 DNA sequence: TGTGCCAGCAGCTCTACGGACAGGAGAGATCAGCCCCAGCATTTT.

The rearrangement uses TRBV19 and TRBJ2-2; a weak D match, TRBD2 (5 bases). The V and J ends lost 9 bases and 0 bases respectively, with 17 bases between them. Germline CDR1 reads LNHDA; CDR2 reads SQIVND (reference sequence). CDR3 length: 16 residues. CDR3 residues: CASHLRVLANTGELFF. The CDR3 DNA sequence: TGTGCCAGCCACCTTAGGGTACTAGCGAACACCGGGGAGCTGTTTTTT.

J is TRBJ1-6 and V is TRBV30, with D perhaps TRBD1 (5 bases). The CDR3 length is 13 residues. V lost 3 bases and J 14 bases, leaving 17 bases between the germline ends. Per the germline V gene, CDR1 is GTSNPN and CDR2 is SVGIG (reference sequence). The CDR3 bases are TGTGCCTGGAGCGCCGGGACGGACGAGACCCTCCACTTT. It yields the protein CAWSAGTDETLHF.

On this clonotype: Just one base apart from a much larger clone, this may be a read error. The chain couples TRBV10-1 to TRBJ2-1; TRBD2 aligns across 12 bases. Germline V gene lookup returns CDR1 WNHNN and CDR2 SYGVQD (reference sequence). V lost 2 bases to trimming and J lost 9 bases; unmatched junction nucleotides: 8. The CDR3 totals 16 residues. As DNA, the CDR3 is TGCGCCAGCAGTGAGAGAGCTAGCGGGAGGGCCAGTGAGCAGTTCTTC. Amino acids: CASSERASGRASEQFF.

This clonotype occurred many times. V and J are TRBV2 and TRBJ1-6; D might be TRBD1 (5 bases). The CDR3 spans 11 residues. Trimming removed 6 bases from V and 15 bases from J, with 12 bases in between. In germline, CDR1 is SNHLY, CDR2 FYNNEI. The CDR3 DNA is TGTGCCAGCAGGGTGGGGCTGCTCCTCCACTTT. It encodes CASRVGLLLHF.